This entry describes one T cell receptor beta chain. This receptor's antigen is unknown. No base-level quality is on record; no much larger clone is a single base apart. V loses 2 bases, J loses 5 bases, and the germline ends lie 12 bases apart. From a lookup of the germline V gene, CDR1 and CDR2 are LGHNA and YNFKEQ. The cysteine opens and the phenylalanine closes a CDR3 of 15 amino acids. Of the read, only the CDR3 DNA is kept; its 45 bases are in frame from base 1. Library preparation was by the immunoSEQ multiplex PCR assay. Held by TCRdb, this immuneACCESS table contains in-frame sequences only and omits some clones. Under half of the omission traces to an unresolved V gene where checked; the cause of the rest is unknown. This sample holds tens of thousands of clones; approximately 90% were observed only once. The ten largest clones add up to 6.5% to 9.5% of the sample. The data were obtained in a study of PD-1 and CTLA-4 blockade in melanoma (dated by TCRdb to the early 2020s). General notes on the study: In patients with melanoma, the researchers looked at the effects of CTLA-4 blockade versus PD-1 blockade on the CD8 T cell response that was melanoma-reactive.

This clonotype originated in a human donor with melanoma. Specimen: CD8+ T cells from peripheral blood, collected from a patient given anti-PD-1 treatment. The sequence is built from TRBV4-2 and TRBJ2-2, with TRBD2 tentatively as D gene (6 bases match). The sequenced DNA is TGTGCCAGCAGCCAATGGGCGGGACCAACCGGGGAGCTGTTTTTT. Translated, this gives CASSQWAGPTGELFF.